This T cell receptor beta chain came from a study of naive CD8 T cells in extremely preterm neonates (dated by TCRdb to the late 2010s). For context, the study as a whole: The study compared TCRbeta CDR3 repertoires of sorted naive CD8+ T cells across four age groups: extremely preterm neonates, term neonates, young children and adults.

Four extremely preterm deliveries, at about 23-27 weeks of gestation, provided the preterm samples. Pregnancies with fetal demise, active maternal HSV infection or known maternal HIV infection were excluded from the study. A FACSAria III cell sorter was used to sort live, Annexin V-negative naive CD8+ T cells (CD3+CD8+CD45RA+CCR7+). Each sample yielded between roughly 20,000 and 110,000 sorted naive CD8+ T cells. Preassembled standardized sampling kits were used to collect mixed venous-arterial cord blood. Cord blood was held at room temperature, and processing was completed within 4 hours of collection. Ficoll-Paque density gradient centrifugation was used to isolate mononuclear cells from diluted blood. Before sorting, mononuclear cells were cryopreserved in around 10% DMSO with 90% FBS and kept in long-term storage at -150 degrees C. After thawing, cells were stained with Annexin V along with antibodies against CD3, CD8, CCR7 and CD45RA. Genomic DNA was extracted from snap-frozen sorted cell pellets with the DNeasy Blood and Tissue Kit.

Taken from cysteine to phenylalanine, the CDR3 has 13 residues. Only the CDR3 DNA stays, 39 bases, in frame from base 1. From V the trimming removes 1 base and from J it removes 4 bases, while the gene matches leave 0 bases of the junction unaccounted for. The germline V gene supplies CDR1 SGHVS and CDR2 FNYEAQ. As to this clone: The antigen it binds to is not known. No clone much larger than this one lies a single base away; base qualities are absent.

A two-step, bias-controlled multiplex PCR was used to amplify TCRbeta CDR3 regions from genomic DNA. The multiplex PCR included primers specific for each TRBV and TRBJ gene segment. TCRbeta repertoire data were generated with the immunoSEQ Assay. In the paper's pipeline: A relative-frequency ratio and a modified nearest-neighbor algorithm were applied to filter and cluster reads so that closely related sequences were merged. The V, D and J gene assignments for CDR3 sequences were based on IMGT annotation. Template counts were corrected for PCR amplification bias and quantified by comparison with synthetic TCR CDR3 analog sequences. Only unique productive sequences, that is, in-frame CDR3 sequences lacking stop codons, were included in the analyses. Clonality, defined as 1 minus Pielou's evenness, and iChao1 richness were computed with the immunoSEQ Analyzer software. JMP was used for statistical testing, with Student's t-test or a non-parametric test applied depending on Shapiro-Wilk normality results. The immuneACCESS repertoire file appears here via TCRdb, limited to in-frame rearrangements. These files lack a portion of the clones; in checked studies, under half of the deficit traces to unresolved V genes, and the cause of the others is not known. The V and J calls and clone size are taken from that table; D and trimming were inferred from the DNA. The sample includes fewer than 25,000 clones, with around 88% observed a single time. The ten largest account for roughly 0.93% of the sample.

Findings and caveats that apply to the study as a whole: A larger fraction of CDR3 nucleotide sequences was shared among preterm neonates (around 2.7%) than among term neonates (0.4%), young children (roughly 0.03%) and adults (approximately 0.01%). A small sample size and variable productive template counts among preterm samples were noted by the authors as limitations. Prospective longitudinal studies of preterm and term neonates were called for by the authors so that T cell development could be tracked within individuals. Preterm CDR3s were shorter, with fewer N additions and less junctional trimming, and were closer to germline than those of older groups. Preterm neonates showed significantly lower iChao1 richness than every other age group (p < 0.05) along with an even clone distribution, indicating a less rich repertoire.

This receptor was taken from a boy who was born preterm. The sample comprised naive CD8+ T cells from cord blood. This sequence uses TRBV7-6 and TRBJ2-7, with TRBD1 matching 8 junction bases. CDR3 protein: CASSLGTGYEQYF. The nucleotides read TGTGCCAGCAGCTTAGGGACAGGGTACGAGCAGTACTTC. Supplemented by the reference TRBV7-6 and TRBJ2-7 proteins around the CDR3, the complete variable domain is GAGVSQSPRYKVTKRGQDVALRCDPISGHVSLYWYRQALGQGPEFLTYFNYEAQQDKSGLPNDRFSAERPEGSISTLTIQRTEQRDSAMYRCASSLGTGYEQYFGPGTRLTVT.